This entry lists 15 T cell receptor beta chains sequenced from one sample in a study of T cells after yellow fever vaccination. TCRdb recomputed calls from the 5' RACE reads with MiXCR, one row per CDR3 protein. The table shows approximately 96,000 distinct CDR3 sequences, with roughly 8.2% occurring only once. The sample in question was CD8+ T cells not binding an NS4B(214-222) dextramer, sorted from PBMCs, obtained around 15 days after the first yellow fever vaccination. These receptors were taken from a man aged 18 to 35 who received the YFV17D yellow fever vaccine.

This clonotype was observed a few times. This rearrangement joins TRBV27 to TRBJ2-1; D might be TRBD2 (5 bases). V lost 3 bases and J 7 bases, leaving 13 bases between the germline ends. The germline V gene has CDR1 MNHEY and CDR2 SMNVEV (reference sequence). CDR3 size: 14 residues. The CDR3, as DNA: TGTGCCAGCAGTTTGTCTCTAGCTGGGAATGAGCAGTTCTTC. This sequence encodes CASSLSLAGNEQFF.

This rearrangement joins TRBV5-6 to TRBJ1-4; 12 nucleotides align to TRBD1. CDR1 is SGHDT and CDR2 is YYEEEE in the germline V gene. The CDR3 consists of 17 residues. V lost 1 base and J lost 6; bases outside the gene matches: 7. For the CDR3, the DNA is TGTGCCAGCAGCTTGAAGGGACAGGGGGCGCGTCATGAAAAACTGTTTTTT. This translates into CASSLKGQGARHEKLFF.

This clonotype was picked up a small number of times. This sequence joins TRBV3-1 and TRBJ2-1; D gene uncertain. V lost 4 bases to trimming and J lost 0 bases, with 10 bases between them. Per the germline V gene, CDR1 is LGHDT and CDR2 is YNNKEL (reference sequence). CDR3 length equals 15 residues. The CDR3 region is CASSPPLGSYNEQFF. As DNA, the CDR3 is TGTGCCAGCAGCCCGCCGCTGGGCTCCTACAATGAGCAGTTCTTC.

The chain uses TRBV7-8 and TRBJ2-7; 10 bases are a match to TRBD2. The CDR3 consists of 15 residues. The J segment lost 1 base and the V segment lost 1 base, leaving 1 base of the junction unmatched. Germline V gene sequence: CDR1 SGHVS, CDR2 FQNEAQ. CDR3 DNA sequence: TGTGCCAGCAGCTTAGGGACTAGCGGATCCTACGAGCAGTACTTC. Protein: CASSLGTSGSYEQYF.

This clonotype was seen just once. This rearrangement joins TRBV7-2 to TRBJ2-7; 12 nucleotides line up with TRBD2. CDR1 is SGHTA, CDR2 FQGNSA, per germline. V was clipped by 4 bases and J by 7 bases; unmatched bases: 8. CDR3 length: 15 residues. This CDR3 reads CASSWAPSGGGEQYV. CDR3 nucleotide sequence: TGTGCCAGCAGCTGGGCCCCTAGCGGGGGGGGTGAGCAGTACGTC.

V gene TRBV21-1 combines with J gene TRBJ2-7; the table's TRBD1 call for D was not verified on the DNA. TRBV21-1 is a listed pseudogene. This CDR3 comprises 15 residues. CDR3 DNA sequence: TGTGCCAGCAGCAGCGTCGACAGGCATTTCTACGAGCAGTACGTC. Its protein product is CASSSVDRHFYEQYV.

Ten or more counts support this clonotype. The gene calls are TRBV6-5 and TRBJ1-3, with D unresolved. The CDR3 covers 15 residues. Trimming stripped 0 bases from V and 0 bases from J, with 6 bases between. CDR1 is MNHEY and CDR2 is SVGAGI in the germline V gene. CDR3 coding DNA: TGTGCCAGCAGTTACTCAGCGGGCTCTGGAAACACCATATATTTT. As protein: CASSYSAGSGNTIYF.

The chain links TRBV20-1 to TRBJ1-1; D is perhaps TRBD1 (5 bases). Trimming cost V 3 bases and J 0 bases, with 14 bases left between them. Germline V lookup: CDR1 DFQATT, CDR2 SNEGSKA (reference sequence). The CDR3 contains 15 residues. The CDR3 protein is CSASRGGTLNTEAFF. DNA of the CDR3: TGCAGTGCTAGTAGGGGAGGTACCCTGAACACTGAAGCTTTCTTT.

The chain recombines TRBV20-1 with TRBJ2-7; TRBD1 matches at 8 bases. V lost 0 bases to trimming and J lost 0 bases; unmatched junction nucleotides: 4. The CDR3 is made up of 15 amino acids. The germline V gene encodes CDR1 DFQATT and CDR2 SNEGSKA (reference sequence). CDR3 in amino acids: CSARDVTGDSYEQYF. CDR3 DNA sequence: TGCAGTGCTAGAGACGTGACAGGGGACTCCTACGAGCAGTACTTC.

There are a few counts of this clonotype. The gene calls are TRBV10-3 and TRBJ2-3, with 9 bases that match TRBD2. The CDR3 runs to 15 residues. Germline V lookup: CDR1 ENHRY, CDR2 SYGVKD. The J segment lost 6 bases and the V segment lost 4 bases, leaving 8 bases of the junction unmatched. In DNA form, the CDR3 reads TGTGCCATCAGTGTGAGAGCGGGGGGCCTCGATACGCAGTATTTT. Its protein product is CAISVRAGGLDTQYF.

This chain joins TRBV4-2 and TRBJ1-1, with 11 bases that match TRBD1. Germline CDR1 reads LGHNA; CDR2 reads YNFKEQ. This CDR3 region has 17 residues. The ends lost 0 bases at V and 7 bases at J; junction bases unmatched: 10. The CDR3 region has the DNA TGTGCCAGCAGCCAAGAACTCATTTGGACAGGGGGCGTTGAAGCTTTCTTT. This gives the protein CASSQELIWTGGVEAFF.

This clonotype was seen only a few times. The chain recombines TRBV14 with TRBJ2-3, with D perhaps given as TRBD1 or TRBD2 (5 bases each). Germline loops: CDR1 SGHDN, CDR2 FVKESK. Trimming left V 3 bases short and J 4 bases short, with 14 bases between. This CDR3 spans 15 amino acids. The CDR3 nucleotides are TGTGCCAGCAGCCACCGGGGTTCACAGGCAGATACGCAGTATTTT. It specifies CASSHRGSQADTQYF.

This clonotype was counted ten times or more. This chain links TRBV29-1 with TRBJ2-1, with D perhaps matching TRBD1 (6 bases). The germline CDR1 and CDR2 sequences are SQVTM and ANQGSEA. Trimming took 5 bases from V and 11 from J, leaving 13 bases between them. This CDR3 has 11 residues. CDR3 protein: CSVTGQPQQFF. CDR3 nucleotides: TGCAGCGTTACTGGACAGCCTCAGCAGTTCTTC.

This CDR3 reads CASKDSSYNEQFF. The CDR3 DNA follows: TGTGCCAGCAAGGACAGTTCCTACAATGAGCAGTTCTTC. J is TRBJ2-1 and V is TRBV3-1, with a possible D match to TRBD1 (6 bases). The CDR3 is made up of 13 amino acids. Germline values: CDR1 LGHDT, CDR2 YNNKEL (reference sequence). The ends were cut back, 7 bases at V and 1 base at J, with 8 bases in the middle.

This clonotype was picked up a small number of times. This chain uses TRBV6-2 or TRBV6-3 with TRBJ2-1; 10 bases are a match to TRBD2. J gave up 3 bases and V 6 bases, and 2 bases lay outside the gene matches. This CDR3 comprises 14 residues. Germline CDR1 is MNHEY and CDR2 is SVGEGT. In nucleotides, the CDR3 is TGTGCCAGCAGCGGGACTAGCGACTACAATGAGCAGTTCTTC. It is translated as CASSGTSDYNEQFF.